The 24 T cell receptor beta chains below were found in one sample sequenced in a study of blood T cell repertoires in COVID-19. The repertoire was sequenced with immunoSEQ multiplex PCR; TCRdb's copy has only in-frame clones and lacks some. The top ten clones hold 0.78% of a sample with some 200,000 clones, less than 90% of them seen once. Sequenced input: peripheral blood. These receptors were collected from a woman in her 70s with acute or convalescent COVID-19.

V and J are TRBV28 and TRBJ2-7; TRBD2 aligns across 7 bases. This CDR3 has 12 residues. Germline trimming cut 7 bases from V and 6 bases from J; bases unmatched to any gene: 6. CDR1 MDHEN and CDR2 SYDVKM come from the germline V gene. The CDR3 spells CASIRTGGEQYF. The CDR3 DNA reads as TGTGCCAGCATTCGGACGGGGGGCGAGCAGTACTTC.

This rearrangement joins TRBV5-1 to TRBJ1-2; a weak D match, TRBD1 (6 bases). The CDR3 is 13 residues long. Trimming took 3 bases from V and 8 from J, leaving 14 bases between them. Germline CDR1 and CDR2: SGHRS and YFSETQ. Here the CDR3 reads CASSSSTGSGYTF. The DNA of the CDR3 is TGCGCCAGCAGCTCTAGTACAGGGAGCGGCTACACCTTC.

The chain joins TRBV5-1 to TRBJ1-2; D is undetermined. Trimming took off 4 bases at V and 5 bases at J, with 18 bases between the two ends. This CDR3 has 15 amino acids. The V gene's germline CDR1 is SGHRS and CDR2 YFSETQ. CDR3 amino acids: CASSAAAGMGYGYTF. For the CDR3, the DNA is TGCGCCAGCAGCGCTGCGGCCGGGATGGGGTATGGCTACACCTTC.

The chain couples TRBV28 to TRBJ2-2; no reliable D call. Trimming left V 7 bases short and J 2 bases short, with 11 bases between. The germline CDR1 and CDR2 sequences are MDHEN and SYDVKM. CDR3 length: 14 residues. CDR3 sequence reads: CASIGLDNTGELFF. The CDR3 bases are TGTGCCAGCATTGGTCTAGATAACACCGGGGAGCTGTTTTTT.

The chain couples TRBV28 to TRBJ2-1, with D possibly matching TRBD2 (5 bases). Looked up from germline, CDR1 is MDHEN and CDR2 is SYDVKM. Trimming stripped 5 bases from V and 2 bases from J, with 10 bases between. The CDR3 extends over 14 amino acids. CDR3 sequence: CASSPGGPYNEQFF. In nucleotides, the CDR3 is TGTGCCAGCAGTCCCGGCGGGCCCTACAATGAGCAGTTCTTC.

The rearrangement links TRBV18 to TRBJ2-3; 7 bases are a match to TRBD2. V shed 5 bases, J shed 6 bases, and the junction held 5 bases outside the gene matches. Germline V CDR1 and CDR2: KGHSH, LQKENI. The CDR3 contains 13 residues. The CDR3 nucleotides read TGTGCCAGCTCATCCCTACTAGCGGATACGCAGTATTTT. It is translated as CASSSLLADTQYF.

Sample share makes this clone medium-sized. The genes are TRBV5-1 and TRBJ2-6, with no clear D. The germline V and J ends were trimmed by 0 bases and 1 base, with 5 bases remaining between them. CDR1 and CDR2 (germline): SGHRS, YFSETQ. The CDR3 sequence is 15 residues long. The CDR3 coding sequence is TGCGCCAGCAGCTTGGGAGGTTCTGGGGCCAACGTCCTGACTTTC. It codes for CASSLGGSGANVLTF.

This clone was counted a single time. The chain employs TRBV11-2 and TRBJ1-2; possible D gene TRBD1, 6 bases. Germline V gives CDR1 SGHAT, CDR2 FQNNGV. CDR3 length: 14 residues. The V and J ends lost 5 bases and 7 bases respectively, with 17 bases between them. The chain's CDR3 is CASSLNRAGVGYTF. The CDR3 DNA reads TGTGCCAGCAGCCTCAACCGGGCAGGGGTTGGCTACACCTTC. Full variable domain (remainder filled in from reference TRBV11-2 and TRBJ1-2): EAGVAQSPRYKIIEKRQSVAFWCNPISGHATLYWYQQILGQGPKLLIQFQNNGVVDDSQLPKDRFSAERLKGVDSTLKIQPAKLEDSAVYLCASSLNRAGVGYTFGSGTRLTVV.

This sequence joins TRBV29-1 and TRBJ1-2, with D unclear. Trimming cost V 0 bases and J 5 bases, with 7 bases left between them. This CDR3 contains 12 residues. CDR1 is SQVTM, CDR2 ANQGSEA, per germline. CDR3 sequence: CSVEDAGYGYTF. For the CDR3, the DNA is TGCAGCGTTGAAGACGCGGGATATGGCTACACCTTC.

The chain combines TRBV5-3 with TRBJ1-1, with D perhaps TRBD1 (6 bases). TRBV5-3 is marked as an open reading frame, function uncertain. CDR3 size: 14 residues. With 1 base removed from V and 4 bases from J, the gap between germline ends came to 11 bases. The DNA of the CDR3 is TGTGCCAGAAGCTTGTCCAGGGGCGGCACTGAAGCTTTCTTT. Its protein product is CARSLSRGGTEAFF.

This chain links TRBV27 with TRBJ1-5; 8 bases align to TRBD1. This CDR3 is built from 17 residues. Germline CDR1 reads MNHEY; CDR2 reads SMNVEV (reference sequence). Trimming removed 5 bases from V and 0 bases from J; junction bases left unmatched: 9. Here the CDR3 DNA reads TGTGCCAGCAGTCGGACAGGGCAGAGTCATAGCAATCAGCCCCAGCATTTT. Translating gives CASSRTGQSHSNQPQHF.

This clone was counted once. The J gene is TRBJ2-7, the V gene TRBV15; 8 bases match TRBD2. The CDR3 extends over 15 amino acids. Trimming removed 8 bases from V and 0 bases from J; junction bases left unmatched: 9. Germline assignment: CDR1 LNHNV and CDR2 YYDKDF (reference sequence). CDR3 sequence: CATGTSRGGSYEQYF. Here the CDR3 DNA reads TGTGCCACCGGTACTAGCCGGGGGGGCTCCTACGAGCAGTACTTC.

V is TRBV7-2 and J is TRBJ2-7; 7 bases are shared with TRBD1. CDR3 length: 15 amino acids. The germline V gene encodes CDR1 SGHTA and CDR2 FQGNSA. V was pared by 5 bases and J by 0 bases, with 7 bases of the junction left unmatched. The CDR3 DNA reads TGTGCCAGCAGCCCGGGACAGCTCAGCTCCTACGAGCAGTACTTC. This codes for CASSPGQLSSYEQYF.

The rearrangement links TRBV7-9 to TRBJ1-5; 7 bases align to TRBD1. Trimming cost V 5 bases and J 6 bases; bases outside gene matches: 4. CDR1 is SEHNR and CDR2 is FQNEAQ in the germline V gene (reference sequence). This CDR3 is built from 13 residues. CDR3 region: CASSQTGVQPQHF. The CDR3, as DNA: TGTGCCAGCAGCCAAACAGGGGTTCAGCCCCAGCATTTT.

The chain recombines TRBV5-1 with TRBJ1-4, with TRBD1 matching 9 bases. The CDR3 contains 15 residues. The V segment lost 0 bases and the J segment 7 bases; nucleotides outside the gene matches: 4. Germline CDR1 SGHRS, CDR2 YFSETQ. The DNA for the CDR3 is TGCGCCAGCAGCTTGGGTGGGACAGGGACTGAAAAACTGTTTTTT. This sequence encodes CASSLGGTGTEKLFF.

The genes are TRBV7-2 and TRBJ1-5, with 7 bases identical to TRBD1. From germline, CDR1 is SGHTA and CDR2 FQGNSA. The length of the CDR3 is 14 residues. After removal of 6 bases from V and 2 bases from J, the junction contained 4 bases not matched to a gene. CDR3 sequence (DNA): TGTGCCAGCAGGGTCGGGACAGGCAATCAGCCCCAGCATTTT. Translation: CASRVGTGNQPQHF.

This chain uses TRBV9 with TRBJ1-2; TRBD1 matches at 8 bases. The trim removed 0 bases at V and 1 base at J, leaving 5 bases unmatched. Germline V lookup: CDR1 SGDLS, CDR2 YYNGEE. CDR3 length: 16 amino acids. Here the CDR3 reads CASSVAQGANNYGYTF. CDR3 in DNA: TGTGCCAGCAGCGTAGCCCAGGGGGCAAATAACTATGGCTACACCTTC.

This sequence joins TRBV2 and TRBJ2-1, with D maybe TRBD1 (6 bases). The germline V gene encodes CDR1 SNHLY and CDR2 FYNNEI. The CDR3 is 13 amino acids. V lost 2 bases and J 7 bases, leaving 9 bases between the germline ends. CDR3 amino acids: CASSEQGRNEQFF. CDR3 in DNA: TGTGCCAGCAGTGAACAGGGGCGGAATGAGCAGTTCTTC.

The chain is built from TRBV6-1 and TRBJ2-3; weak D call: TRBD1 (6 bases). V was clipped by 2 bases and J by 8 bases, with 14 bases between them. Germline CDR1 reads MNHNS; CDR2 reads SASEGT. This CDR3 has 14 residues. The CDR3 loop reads CASSESGGQRTQYF. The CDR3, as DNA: TGTGCCAGCAGTGAAAGCGGCGGACAGCGTACGCAGTATTTT.

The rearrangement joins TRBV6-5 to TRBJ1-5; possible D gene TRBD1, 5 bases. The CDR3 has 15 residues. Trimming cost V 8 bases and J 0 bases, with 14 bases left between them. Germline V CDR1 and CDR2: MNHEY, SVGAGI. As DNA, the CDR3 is TGTGCCAGCCGTCAGGGTCGGTATAGCAATCAGCCCCAGCATTTT. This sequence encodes CASRQGRYSNQPQHF.

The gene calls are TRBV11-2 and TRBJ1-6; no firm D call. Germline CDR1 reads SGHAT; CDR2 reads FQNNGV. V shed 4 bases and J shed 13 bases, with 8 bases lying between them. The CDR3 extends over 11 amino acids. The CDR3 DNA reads TGTGCCAGCAGCTCCCCCCTGCCCCTCCACTTT. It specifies CASSSPLPLHF.

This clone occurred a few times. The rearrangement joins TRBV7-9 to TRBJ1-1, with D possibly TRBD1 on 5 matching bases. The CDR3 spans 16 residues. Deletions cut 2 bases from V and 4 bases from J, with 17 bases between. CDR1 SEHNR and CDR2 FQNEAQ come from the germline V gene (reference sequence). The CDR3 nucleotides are TGTGCCAGCAGCTTATACCAGGGCCTGGGAGGCACTGAAGCTTTCTTT. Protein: CASSLYQGLGGTEAFF.

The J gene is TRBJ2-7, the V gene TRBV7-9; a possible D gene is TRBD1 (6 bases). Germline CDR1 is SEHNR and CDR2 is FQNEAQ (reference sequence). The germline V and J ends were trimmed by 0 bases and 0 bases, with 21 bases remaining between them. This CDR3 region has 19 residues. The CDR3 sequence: CASSLARQGSSKASYEQYF. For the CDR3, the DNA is TGTGCCAGCAGCTTAGCTCGCCAGGGGAGTAGTAAGGCCTCCTACGAGCAGTACTTC.

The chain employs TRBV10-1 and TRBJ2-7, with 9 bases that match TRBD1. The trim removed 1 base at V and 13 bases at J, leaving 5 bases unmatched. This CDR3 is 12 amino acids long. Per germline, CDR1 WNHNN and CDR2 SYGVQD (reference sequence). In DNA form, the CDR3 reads TGCGCCAGCAGTGAGTATAGGACAGGGGCCTACTTC. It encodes CASSEYRTGAYF.